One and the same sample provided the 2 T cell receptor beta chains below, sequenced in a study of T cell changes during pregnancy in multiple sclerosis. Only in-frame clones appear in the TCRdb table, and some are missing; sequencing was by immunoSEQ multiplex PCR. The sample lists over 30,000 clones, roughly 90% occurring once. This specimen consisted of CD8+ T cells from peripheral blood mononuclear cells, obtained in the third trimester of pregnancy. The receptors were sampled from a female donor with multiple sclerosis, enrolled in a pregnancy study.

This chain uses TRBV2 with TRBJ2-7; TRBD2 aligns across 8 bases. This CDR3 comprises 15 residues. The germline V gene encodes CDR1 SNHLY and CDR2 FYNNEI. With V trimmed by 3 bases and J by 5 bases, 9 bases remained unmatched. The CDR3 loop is CASSDSPTSVNEQYF. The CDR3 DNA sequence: TGTGCCAGCAGTGATTCCCCGACTAGCGTCAACGAGCAGTACTTC.

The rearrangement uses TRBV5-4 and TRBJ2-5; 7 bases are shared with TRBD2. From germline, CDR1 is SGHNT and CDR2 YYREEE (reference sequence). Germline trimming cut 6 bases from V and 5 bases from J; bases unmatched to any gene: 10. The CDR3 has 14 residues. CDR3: CASTWGGVDETQYF. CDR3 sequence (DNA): TGTGCCAGCACCTGGGGGGGGGTGGACGAGACCCAGTACTTC. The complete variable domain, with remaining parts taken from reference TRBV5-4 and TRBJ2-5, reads ETGVTQSPTHLIKTRGQQVTLRCSSQSGHNTVSWYQQALGQGPQFIFQYYREEENGRGNFPPRFSGLQFPNYSSELNVNALELDDSALYLCASTWGGVDETQYFGPGTRLLVL.